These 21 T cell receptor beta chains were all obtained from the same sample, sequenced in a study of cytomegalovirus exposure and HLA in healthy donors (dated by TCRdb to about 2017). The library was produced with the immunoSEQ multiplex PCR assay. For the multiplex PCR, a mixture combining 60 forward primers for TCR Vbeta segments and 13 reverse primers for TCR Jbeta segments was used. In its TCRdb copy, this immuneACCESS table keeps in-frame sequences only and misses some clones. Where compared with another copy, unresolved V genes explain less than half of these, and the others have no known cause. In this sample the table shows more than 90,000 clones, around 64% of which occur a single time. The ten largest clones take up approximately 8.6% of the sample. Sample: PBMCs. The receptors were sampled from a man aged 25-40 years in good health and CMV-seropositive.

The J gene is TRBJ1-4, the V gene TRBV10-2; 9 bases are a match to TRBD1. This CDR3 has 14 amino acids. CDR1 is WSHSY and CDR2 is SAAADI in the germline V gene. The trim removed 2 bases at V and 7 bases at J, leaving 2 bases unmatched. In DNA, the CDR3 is TGCGCCAGCAGTGAGGTGGACAGGGGTGAAAAACTGTTTTTT. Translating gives CASSEVDRGEKLFF.

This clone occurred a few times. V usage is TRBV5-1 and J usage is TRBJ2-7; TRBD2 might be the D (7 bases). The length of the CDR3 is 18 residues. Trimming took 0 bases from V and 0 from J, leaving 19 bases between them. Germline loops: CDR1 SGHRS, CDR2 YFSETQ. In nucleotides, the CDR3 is TGCGCCAGCAGCTTGGCCCCCTTGCGCGGGGGCCTCTCCTACGAGCAGTACTTC. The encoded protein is CASSLAPLRGGLSYEQYF.

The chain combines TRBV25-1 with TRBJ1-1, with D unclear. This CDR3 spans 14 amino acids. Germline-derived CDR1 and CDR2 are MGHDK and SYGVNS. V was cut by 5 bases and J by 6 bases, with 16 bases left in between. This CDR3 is CASSKSPEVPEAFF. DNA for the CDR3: TGTGCCAGCAGTAAATCCCCGGAGGTCCCTGAAGCTTTCTTT. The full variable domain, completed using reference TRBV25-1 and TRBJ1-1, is EADIYQTPRYLVIGTGKKITLECSQTMGHDKMYWYQQDPGMELHLIHYSYGVNSTEKGDLSSESTVSRIRTEHFPLTLESARPSHTSQYLCASSKSPEVPEAFFGQGTRLTVV.

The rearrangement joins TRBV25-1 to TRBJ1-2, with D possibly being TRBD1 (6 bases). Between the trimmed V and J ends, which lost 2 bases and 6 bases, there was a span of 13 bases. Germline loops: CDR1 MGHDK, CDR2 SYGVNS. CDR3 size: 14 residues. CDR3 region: CASSEMWQGNGYTF. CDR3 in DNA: TGTGCCAGCAGTGAAATGTGGCAGGGGAATGGCTACACCTTC.

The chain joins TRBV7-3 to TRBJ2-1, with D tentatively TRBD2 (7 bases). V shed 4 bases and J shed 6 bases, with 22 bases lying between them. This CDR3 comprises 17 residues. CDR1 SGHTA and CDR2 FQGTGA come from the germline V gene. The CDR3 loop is CASSYRGTKSRLNEQFF. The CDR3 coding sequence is TGTGCCAGCAGCTATAGGGGGACTAAGTCGCGGCTCAATGAGCAGTTCTTC.

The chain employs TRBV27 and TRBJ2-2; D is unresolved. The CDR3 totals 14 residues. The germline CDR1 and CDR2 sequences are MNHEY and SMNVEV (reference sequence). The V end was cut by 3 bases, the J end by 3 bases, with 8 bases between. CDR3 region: CASSLGTHTGELFF. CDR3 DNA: TGTGCCAGCAGTTTGGGCACTCACACCGGGGAGCTGTTTTTT.

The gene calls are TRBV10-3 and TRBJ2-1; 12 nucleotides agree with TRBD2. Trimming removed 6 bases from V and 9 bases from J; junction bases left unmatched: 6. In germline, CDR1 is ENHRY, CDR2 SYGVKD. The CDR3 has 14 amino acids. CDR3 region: CAIRTSGGSSEQFF. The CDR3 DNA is TGTGCCATCAGAACTAGCGGGGGGTCTAGTGAGCAGTTCTTC.

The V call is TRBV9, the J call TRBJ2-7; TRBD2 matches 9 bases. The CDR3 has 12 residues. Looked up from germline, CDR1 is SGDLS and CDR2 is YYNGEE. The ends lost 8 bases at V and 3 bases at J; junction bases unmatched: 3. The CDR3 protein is CASGGGGYEQYF. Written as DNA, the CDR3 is TGTGCCAGTGGCGGGGGGGGCTACGAGCAGTACTTC.

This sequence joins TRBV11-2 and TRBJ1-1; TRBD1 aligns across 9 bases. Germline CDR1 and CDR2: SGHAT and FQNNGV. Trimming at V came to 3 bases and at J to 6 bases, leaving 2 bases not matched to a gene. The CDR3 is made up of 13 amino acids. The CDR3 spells CASSLGTGSEAFF. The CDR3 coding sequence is TGTGCCAGCAGCTTGGGGACAGGGTCTGAAGCTTTCTTT.

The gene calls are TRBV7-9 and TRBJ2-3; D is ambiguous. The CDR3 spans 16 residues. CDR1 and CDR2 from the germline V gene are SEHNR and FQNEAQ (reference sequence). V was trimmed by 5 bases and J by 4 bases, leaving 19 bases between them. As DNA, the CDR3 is TGTGCCAGCAGCCCACCCCCGCCTAAGTTGCCAGATACGCAGTATTTT. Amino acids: CASSPPPPKLPDTQYF.

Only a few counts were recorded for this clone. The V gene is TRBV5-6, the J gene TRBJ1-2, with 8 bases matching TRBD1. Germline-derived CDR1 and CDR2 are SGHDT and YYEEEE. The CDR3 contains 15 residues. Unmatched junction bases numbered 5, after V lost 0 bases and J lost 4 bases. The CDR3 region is CASSLGQGAGYGYTF. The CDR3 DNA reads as TGTGCCAGCAGCTTGGGGCAGGGGGCAGGCTATGGCTACACCTTC.

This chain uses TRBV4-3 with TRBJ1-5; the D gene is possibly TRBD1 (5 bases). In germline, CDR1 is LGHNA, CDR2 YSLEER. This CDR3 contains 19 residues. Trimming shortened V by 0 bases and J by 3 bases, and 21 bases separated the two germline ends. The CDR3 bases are TGCGCCAGCAGCCAAGAATATACTCAGGGAGGGGCCACCAATCAGCCCCAGCATTTT. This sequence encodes CASSQEYTQGGATNQPQHF.

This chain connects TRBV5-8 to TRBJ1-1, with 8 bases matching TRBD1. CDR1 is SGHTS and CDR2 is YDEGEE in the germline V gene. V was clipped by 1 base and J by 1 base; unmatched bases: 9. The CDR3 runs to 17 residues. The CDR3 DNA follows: TGTGCCAGCAGCTTGCGGCAGGGGGCCTATGCGAACACTGAAGCTTTCTTT. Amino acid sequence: CASSLRQGAYANTEAFF.

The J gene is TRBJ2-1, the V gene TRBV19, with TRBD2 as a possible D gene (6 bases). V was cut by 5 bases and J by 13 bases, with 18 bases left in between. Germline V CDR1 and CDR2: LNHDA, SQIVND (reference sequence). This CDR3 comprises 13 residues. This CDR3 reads CASSLPGLPNQFF. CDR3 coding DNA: TGTGCCAGTAGTTTACCGGGACTCCCTAATCAGTTCTTC.

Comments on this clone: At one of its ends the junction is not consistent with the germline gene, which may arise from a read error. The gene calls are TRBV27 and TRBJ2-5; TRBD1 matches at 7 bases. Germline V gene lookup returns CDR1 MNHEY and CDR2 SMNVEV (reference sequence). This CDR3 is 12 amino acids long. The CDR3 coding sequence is TGTGCCAGCAGTTTCCAGGGGGAGACCCGGTACTTC. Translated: CASSFQGETRYF.

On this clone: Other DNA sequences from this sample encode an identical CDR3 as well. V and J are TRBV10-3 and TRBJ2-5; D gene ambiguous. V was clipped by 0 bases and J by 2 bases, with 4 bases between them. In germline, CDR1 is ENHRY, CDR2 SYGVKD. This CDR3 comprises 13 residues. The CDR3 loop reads CAISESRQETQYF. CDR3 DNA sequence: TGTGCCATCAGTGAGTCGAGGCAAGAGACCCAGTACTTC.

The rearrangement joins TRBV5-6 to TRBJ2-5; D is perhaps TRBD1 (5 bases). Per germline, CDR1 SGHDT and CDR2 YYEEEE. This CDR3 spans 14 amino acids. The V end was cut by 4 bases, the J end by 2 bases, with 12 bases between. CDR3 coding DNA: TGTGCCAGCAGCCAATGGACAACTCAAGAGACCCAGTACTTC. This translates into CASSQWTTQETQYF. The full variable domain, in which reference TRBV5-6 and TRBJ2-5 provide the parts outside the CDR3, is DAGVTQSPTHLIKTRGQQVTLRCSPKSGHDTVSWYQQALGQGPQFIFQYYEEEERQRGNFPDRFSGHQFPNYSSELNVNALLLGDSALYLCASSQWTTQETQYFGPGTRLLVL.

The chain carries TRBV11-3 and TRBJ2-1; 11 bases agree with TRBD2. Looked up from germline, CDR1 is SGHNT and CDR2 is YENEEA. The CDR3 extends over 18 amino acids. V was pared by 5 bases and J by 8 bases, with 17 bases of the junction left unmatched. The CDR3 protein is CASSPRGATSGSMDEQFF. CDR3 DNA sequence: TGTGCCAGCAGCCCTAGGGGGGCCACTAGCGGGAGCATGGATGAGCAGTTCTTC.

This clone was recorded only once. CDR3 coding DNA: TGTGCCAGTAGTGTAAGTAGGACGGGAGACACCGGGGAGCTGTTTTTT. Translating gives CASSVSRTGDTGELFF. The chain links TRBV19 to TRBJ2-2, with D tentatively TRBD2 (6 bases). Trimming left V 5 bases short and J 3 bases short, with 16 bases between. The germline V gene has CDR1 LNHDA and CDR2 SQIVND (reference sequence). The CDR3 loop spans 16 amino acids.

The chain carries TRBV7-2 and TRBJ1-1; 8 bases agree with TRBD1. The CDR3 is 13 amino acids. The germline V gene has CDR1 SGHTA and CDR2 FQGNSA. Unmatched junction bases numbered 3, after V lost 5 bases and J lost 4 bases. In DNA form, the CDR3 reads TGTGCCAGCAGCCGACAGGGGTCCACTGAAGCTTTCTTT. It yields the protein CASSRQGSTEAFF.

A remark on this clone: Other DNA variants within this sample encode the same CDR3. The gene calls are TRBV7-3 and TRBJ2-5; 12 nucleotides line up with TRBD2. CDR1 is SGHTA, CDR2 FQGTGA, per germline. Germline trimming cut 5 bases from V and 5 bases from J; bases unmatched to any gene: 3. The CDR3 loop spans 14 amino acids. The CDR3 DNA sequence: TGTGCCAGCAGCATAGGGACTAGCGGGGAGACCCAGTACTTC. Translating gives CASSIGTSGETQYF.